This T cell receptor (beta chain) was captured by sequencing in a study of blood T cell repertoires in COVID-19. At the level of the study: The United States, Italy and Spain provided the acute and convalescent COVID-19 samples. Sample material is recorded as cDNA or gDNA derived from T cells, B-cell-depleted T cells, or PBMCs.

In the authors' methods: Reference gene primer amplification in the assay estimated nucleated cell counts. Here immunoSEQ multiplex PCR was the method, and the copy in TCRdb shows in-frame clones only, minus some. V, J and clone size reflect that table, while D and trimming were determined from the DNA. The table lists 300,000 to 400,000 clones, approximately 86% of them singletons. Germline V gives CDR1 MDHEN, CDR2 SYDVKM. The germline V and J ends were trimmed by 2 bases and 4 bases, with 9 bases remaining between them. CDR3 length: 13 residues. A Seattle source enrolled patients during active infection and followed them longitudinally.

The specimen sequenced was peripheral blood. The TCR sequence derives from an older woman with COVID-19, enrolled during active disease. The chain carries TRBV28 and TRBJ2-7; D remains unclear. CDR3 loop: CASSLGWQYEQYF. The CDR3 nucleotides read TGTGCCAGCAGTTTAGGCTGGCAATACGAGCAGTACTTC.